These 7 T cell receptor beta chains were sequenced from one sample in a study of blood T cell repertoires in COVID-19. Data came from immunoSEQ multiplex PCR; TCRdb stores just in-frame clones and leaves some out. Of tens of thousands of clones in the sample, around 77% were seen once. The sequencing sample was made of peripheral blood. The origin of the receptors is a man between 65 and 80 years old with COVID-19, enrolled during active disease.

V is TRBV4-3 and J is TRBJ2-1; TRBD2 matches 11 bases. This CDR3 contains 16 residues. The V segment lost 1 base and the J segment 7 bases; nucleotides outside the gene matches: 6. Germline lookup yields CDR1 LGHNA and CDR2 YSLEER. The CDR3 coding sequence is TGCGCCAGCAGCCAAGCTCTAGCGGGAGGAATGAATGAGCAGTTCTTC. Protein sequence: CASSQALAGGMNEQFF.

This clone appeared a single time. This sequence joins TRBV11-3 and TRBJ2-7; D is possibly TRBD2 (5 bases). CDR1 and CDR2 from the germline V gene are SGHNT and YENEEA. V was cut by 1 base and J by 5 bases, with 6 bases left in between. CDR3 length: 12 amino acids. For the CDR3, the DNA is TGTGCCAGCAGCTTAGGAGGGAACGAGCAGTACTTC. Translated, it gives CASSLGGNEQYF.

This clone occurred once. The CDR3 sequence is CASSQGGSGELFF. The CDR3 DNA reads as TGTGCCAGCAGTCAAGGGGGTTCCGGGGAGCTGTTTTTT. This sequence joins TRBV28 and TRBJ2-2, with D possibly TRBD1 on 6 matching bases. The V end was cut by 5 bases, the J end by 6 bases, with 10 bases between. The length of the CDR3 is 13 residues. Germline assignment: CDR1 MDHEN and CDR2 SYDVKM.

The chain employs TRBV5-4 and TRBJ2-1; 7 bases align to TRBD2. From germline, CDR1 is SGHNT and CDR2 YYREEE (reference sequence). There are 16 residues in the CDR3. J gave up 4 bases and V 0 bases, and 7 bases lay outside the gene matches. The DNA for the CDR3 is TGTGCCAGCAGCTTGGGGGCTAGCGGCCTTTACAATGAGCAGTTCTTC. It yields the protein CASSLGASGLYNEQFF.

The chain couples TRBV5-4 to TRBJ2-5; 8 bases are shared with TRBD2. The CDR3 totals 15 residues. V trimming: 4 bases; J trimming: 5 bases; junction bases outside the gene matches: 10. Germline V gene data show CDR1 as SGHNT and CDR2 as YYREEE (reference sequence). The CDR3 DNA reads TGTGCCAGCAGCCGCTCAGCGGGAGCCGGGGAGACCCAGTACTTC. Amino acid sequence: CASSRSAGAGETQYF. The full variable domain, with the rest looked up from reference TRBV5-4 and TRBJ2-5, is ETGVTQSPTHLIKTRGQQVTLRCSSQSGHNTVSWYQQALGQGPQFIFQYYREEENGRGNFPPRFSGLQFPNYSSELNVNALELDDSALYLCASSRSAGAGETQYFGPGTRLLVL.

The rearrangement uses TRBV19 and TRBJ1-3; D is undetermined. CDR1 and CDR2 (germline): LNHDA, SQIVND (reference sequence). The CDR3 is made up of 14 amino acids. Trimming left V 6 bases short and J 0 bases short, with 9 bases between. Written as DNA, the CDR3 is TGTGCCAGTAGGGCGGGGTCCTCTGGAAACACCATATATTTT. This gives the protein CASRAGSSGNTIYF.

This clone was seen a few times. This rearrangement joins TRBV9 to TRBJ1-5; D is unresolved. The CDR3 consists of 15 residues. V gave up 4 bases and J gave up 7 bases, with 18 bases separating them. Germline lookup yields CDR1 SGDLS and CDR2 YYNGEE. The CDR3: CASSPLPASGQPQHF. The CDR3 region has the DNA TGTGCCAGCAGCCCCCTCCCGGCCTCGGGGCAGCCCCAGCATTTT.